The 11 T cell receptor beta chains in this list originate from one sample, sequenced in a study of CD8 T cells in ankylosing spondylitis. Study conclusions and caveats: A TCR beta motif of seven or eight highly homologous variants appeared characteristic of ankylosing spondylitis blood.

TCRdb re-analysed the 5' RACE reads in MiXCR, keeping a single row per CDR3 protein. The table includes some 800,000 distinct CDR3 sequences, 10% to 15% detected once. These receptors have no known antigen. Sequencing was carried out using blood, either unsorted or a sorted T cell fraction (not recorded which). Source of these receptors: a male donor with ankylosing spondylitis.

The genes are TRBV4-2 and TRBJ2-7; D remains ambiguous. The CDR3 runs to 14 residues. With 0 bases removed from V and 2 bases from J, the gap between germline ends came to 8 bases. Per germline, CDR1 LGHNA and CDR2 YNFKEQ. The CDR3 nucleotides are TGTGCCAGCAGCCAAGACAACCAGGCCTACGAGCAGTACTTC. Protein product: CASSQDNQAYEQYF.

This clonotype occurred a few times. The J gene is TRBJ2-1, the V gene TRBV24-1; possibly TRBD1 for D (5 bases). CDR1 KGHDR and CDR2 SFDVKD come from the germline V gene. Trimming removed 3 bases from V and 9 bases from J, with 11 bases in between. This CDR3 is 13 amino acids long. CDR3 coding DNA: TGTGCCACCAGTGATAGGCCTGACAGTGAGCAGTTCTTC. Translating gives CATSDRPDSEQFF.

The rearrangement joins TRBV9 to TRBJ2-2, with D unclear. The CDR3 totals 14 residues. The germline gives CDR1 SGDLS, CDR2 YYNGEE. Deletions cut 4 bases from V and 0 bases from J, with 7 bases between. Here the CDR3 DNA reads TGTGCCAGCAGCCCTTTATCGAACACCGGGGAGCTGTTTTTT. As protein: CASSPLSNTGELFF.

J is TRBJ2-6 and V is TRBV6-2 or TRBV6-3; possibly TRBD1 or TRBD2 for D (5 bases each). V lost 5 bases, J lost 0 bases, and 11 bases lay in between. The CDR3 has 16 amino acids. The germline V gene has CDR1 MNHEY and CDR2 SVGEGT. In nucleotides, the CDR3 is TGTGCCAGCAGTACTAGGACAAACTCTGGGGCCAACGTCCTGACTTTC. It yields the protein CASSTRTNSGANVLTF.

The chain combines TRBV6-2 or TRBV6-3 with TRBJ2-2, with D hard to call. The CDR3 spans 15 residues. Germline V gene lookup returns CDR1 MNHEY and CDR2 SVGEGT. Deletions cut 2 bases from V and 1 base from J, with 8 bases between. As DNA, the CDR3 is TGTGCCAGCAGTTACATCGGGCAGAACACCGGGGAGCTGTTTTTT. Its protein product is CASSYIGQNTGELFF.

This clonotype has more than one count but fewer than ten. The gene calls are TRBV20-1 and TRBJ2-1; 10 bases are a match to TRBD2. V was pared by 0 bases and J by 6 bases, with 11 bases of the junction left unmatched. The CDR3 has 17 amino acids. CDR1 DFQATT and CDR2 SNEGSKA come from the germline V gene (reference sequence). The CDR3 sequence is CSARDRRGTSATNEQFF. The DNA of the CDR3 is TGCAGTGCTAGAGATCGTAGGGGGACTAGCGCAACCAATGAGCAGTTCTTC.

This clonotype was seen only a few times. The rearrangement links TRBV7-6 to TRBJ1-6; 9 bases are a match to TRBD1. CDR1 is SGHVS, CDR2 FNYEAQ, per germline. V shed 5 bases and J 8 bases; nucleotides not matched to a gene: 7. The CDR3 is 15 amino acids. Written as DNA, the CDR3 is TGTGCCAGCAGCCGGGGACAGGGATCCGATTCACCCCTCCACTTT. It translates to CASSRGQGSDSPLHF.

This clonotype was detected a few times. The genes are TRBV4-3 and TRBJ1-2; D gene uncertain. The CDR3 consists of 13 residues. V shed 0 bases and J shed 7 bases, with 9 bases lying between them. Germline lookup yields CDR1 LGHNA and CDR2 YSLEER. The CDR3 DNA reads as TGCGCCAGCAGCCAAGAAACGATAGGTGGCTACACCTTC. Encoded protein: CASSQETIGGYTF.

The sample holds many counts of this clonotype. The CDR3 sequence is CSVVRGSYNEQFF. The CDR3 DNA is TGCAGCGTTGTGAGAGGGTCCTACAATGAGCAGTTCTTC. This chain links TRBV29-1 with TRBJ2-1; perhaps TRBD2 as D (5 bases). The length of the CDR3 is 13 residues. V was trimmed by 4 bases and J by 1 base, leaving 8 bases between them. Germline V gene data show CDR1 as SQVTM and CDR2 as ANQGSEA.

This clonotype has more than one count but fewer than ten. The V and J genes are TRBV5-1 and TRBJ2-3; unclear D gene. This CDR3 has 14 residues. V lost 2 bases, J lost 2 bases, and 9 bases lay in between. From germline, CDR1 is SGHRS and CDR2 YFSETQ. The CDR3 is CASSFETFTDTQYF. DNA for the CDR3: TGCGCCAGCAGCTTTGAAACATTCACAGATACGCAGTATTTT.

Only a few counts were recorded for this clonotype. V gene TRBV12-3 or TRBV12-4 combines with J gene TRBJ2-5, with D perhaps assigned TRBD1 or TRBD2 (5 bases each). V gave up 5 bases and J gave up 4 bases, with 14 bases separating them. There are 14 residues in the CDR3. The CDR3 is CASSPRWGRETQYF. DNA of the CDR3: TGTGCCAGCAGTCCCAGATGGGGGAGAGAGACCCAGTACTTC.